This TCR beta chain was sequenced for a study of cytotoxic CD8 clonotypes in ibrutinib-treated CLL (dated by TCRdb to the early 2020s). For context, the study as a whole: The cohort was composed of ten to eleven relapsed/refractory and approximately 16 treatment-naive patients; IGHV unmutated status was identified in some 17 patients. Partial responses were observed in some 24 patients and complete responses in 2; after a median follow-up of roughly 72 months, remission was maintained in about 15 patients and progression was observed in some twelve. Response samples were taken after a median of around 13 months on treatment, ranging from roughly 6 to 36 months. An average of approximately 260,000 productive templates and 94,082 productive rearrangements was obtained per sample. Longitudinal samples were available for about 30% of the 86 trial participants. Cryopreserved peripheral blood mononuclear cells were collected at three points: before therapy, at response, and at either sustained remission or disease progression. Every remission and progressive disease sample was obtained while ibrutinib was still being received by the patients.

A MiSeq instrument was used for deep resolution sequencing, which targeted depths ranging from 1 in 1 million up to 1 in 200,000 T cells, with coverage averaging 10x for each clonotype. The immunoSEQ hsTCRB Kit was used to generate the TCR beta libraries. As for the original processing: ImmunoSEQ Data Assistant and ImmunoSEQ Analyzer were used for data analysis, and V, D and J genes were assigned according to IMGT definitions. Clonality, which ranges from 0 to 1, was calculated as one minus the normalized Shannon entropy of productive rearrangement frequencies. Only overrepresented clonotypes making up at least 0.05% of the repertoire of each patient were included in the public clonotype analysis. Repertoires from some 13 age-matched healthy donors in immuneACCESS were used as clonality controls. The immuneACCESS repertoire file appears here via TCRdb, limited to in-frame rearrangements. These files lack a portion of the clones; in checked studies, under half of the deficit traces to unresolved V genes, and the cause of the others is not known. V and J calls and clone size are those listed in that table; D and trimming were worked out from the DNA. The sample table holds about 130,000 clones, of which approximately 80% were seen once. About 5% of the sample goes to the ten largest clones.

The CDR3 measures 15 amino acids from cysteine to phenylalanine. Only the CDR3 part of the read is kept: 45 bases, read in frame from the first base. CDR1 and CDR2 (SGHTA, FQGNSA) derive from the germline V gene. V loses 1 base of germline sequence and J loses 4 bases, and the interval between the two ends is 11 bases. Of note for this clone: Its antigen is unknown. Base qualities are not provided; no much larger clone lies one nucleotide away.

General findings and caveats noted by the study authors: Baseline clonality was found to be higher than that of age-matched healthy donors and was strongly correlated with circulating CD8+ T-cell counts. Lymph node repertoires were not examined, and the timing of sampling was not matched between patients in sustained remission and those whose disease progressed. Public clonotypes were rare and either contracted or stayed stable during treatment, and the rise in clonality at ibrutinib response reflected the expansion of private clonotypes. Clonality rose at ibrutinib response, remained stable during sustained remission, and dropped back toward baseline at progression.

In light of the paper, this sample's time point label describes: approximately 25 months on ibrutinib. For TCR beta library preparation, approximately 2 micrograms of genomic DNA was extracted from cryopreserved PBMCs. Longitudinal blood samples from CLL patients receiving ibrutinib monotherapy were subjected to high-throughput TCR beta sequencing. The patients were enrolled in a single-center, open-label phase 2 trial of ibrutinib monotherapy. The receptor comes from a human donor with chronic lymphocytic leukemia. Sample: PBMCs, taken after 24 months of ibrutinib treatment. The V and J genes are TRBV7-2 and TRBJ2-1; TRBD2 is a weak D gene call, 7 bases matching. The CDR3 is CASSLVAGAYNEQFF. The DNA sequence follows: TGTGCCAGCAGCTTAGTCGCGGGGGCATACAATGAGCAGTTCTTC.